The 26 T cell receptor beta chains reported below all come from one sample, sequenced in a study of OX40 agonist ivuxolimab in advanced cancers. Sequenced by immunoSEQ multiplex PCR; TCRdb stores in-frame clones only, minus some. The data contain 60,000 to 75,000 clones, about 88% of them seen just once; the ten biggest clones take up about 3.9%. The specimen comprised CD4+ or CD8+ T cells sorted from blood, sampled in a trial of the OX40 agonist ivuxolimab. The receptors here all came from an adult with an advanced solid tumor such as melanoma, head and neck, liver or kidney cancer.

This chain links TRBV11-3 with TRBJ2-5; possible D gene TRBD2, 6 bases. The CDR3 is made up of 13 amino acids. V lost 5 bases and J lost 4, with 11 bases in between. Germline CDR1 SGHNT, CDR2 YENEEA. CDR3 DNA sequence: TGTGCCAGCAGCCTACTAGCAGGAGAGACCCAGTACTTC. Residues: CASSLLAGETQYF.

The chain employs TRBV18 and TRBJ2-3; 8 bases are shared with TRBD1. Germline trimming cut 4 bases from V and 3 bases from J; bases unmatched to any gene: 6. The CDR3 length is 15 residues. Per germline, CDR1 KGHSH and CDR2 LQKENI. CDR3: CASSQTGERTDTQYF. CDR3 DNA: TGTGCCAGCTCACAGACAGGGGAGAGAACAGATACGCAGTATTTT.

The rearrangement joins TRBV5-6 to TRBJ2-7; a weak D match, TRBD2 (5 bases). Per germline, CDR1 SGHDT and CDR2 YYEEEE. The CDR3 runs to 15 residues. The ends were cut back, 3 bases at V and 6 bases at J, with 19 bases in the middle. CDR3 region: CASSSPGFGKSEQYF. The CDR3, as DNA: TGTGCCAGCAGCTCTCCGGGCTTCGGGAAGTCCGAGCAGTACTTC.

CDR3: CASRLLGSGLNYEQYF. Here the CDR3 DNA reads TGTGCAAGTCGCTTACTAGGGTCGGGCCTTAACTACGAGCAGTACTTC. This sequence joins TRBV12-2 and TRBJ2-7. TRBV12-2 is a known pseudogene. The CDR3 has 16 residues.

V gene TRBV2 combines with J gene TRBJ1-6; D not certain. The CDR3 sequence is 19 residues long. The germline V gene encodes CDR1 SNHLY and CDR2 FYNNEI. Trimming left V 7 bases short and J 3 bases short, with 25 bases between. The CDR3 loop reads CASKPRASYEGLYNSPLHF. The DNA for the CDR3 is TGTGCCAGCAAGCCCAGAGCTTCATACGAGGGCCTCTATAATTCACCCCTCCACTTT.

The chain uses TRBV6-5 and TRBJ1-3; 9 bases align to TRBD1. The CDR3 runs to 14 residues. V lost 8 bases and J lost 3; bases outside the gene matches: 5. Germline values: CDR1 MNHEY, CDR2 SVGAGI. In DNA form, the CDR3 reads TGTGCCAGCGGACAGGGGCAAGGTGGAAACACCATATATTTT. Translated, it gives CASGQGQGGNTIYF.

The chain combines TRBV5-1 with TRBJ2-2; a possible D gene is TRBD1 (6 bases). The V and J ends lost 6 bases and 0 bases respectively, with 12 bases between them. The CDR3 is 15 residues long. Germline V gene lookup returns CDR1 SGHRS and CDR2 YFSETQ. Here the CDR3 reads CASKLTGSNTGELFF. The CDR3 coding sequence is TGCGCCAGCAAGCTAACAGGGTCGAACACCGGGGAGCTGTTTTTT. The full variable domain, in which reference TRBV5-1 and TRBJ2-2 provide the parts outside the CDR3, is KAGVTQTPRYLIKTRGQQVTLSCSPISGHRSVSWYQQTPGQGLQFLFEYFSETQRNKGNFPGRFSGRQFSNSRSEMNVSTLELGDSALYLCASKLTGSNTGELFFGEGSRLTVL.

The J gene is TRBJ2-5, the V gene TRBV15; D not resolved. The CDR3 spans 14 residues. V shed 0 bases and J shed 4 bases, with 9 bases lying between them. Per the germline V gene, CDR1 is LNHNV and CDR2 is YYDKDF (reference sequence). The CDR3 region is CATSREFKGETQYF. CDR3 sequence (DNA): TGTGCCACCAGCAGAGAGTTTAAGGGAGAGACCCAGTACTTC.

This clone was counted a single time. V is TRBV6-6 and J is TRBJ2-5; D not certain. Trimming stripped 7 bases from V and 3 bases from J, with 9 bases between. Germline V gene sequence: CDR1 MNHNY, CDR2 SVGAGI (reference sequence). The CDR3 has 12 residues. DNA of the CDR3: TGTGCCAGCAAGACTGGGAAAGAGACCCAGTACTTC. It encodes CASKTGKETQYF.

The V call is TRBV27, the J call TRBJ2-3; 9 nucleotides line up with TRBD2. Per germline, CDR1 MNHEY and CDR2 SMNVEV (reference sequence). V gave up 3 bases and J gave up 2 bases; unmatched junction bases: 12. The CDR3 has 18 amino acids. The CDR3 sequence: CASSFNPELAGFTDTQYF. The CDR3 DNA is TGTGCCAGCAGTTTCAACCCCGAACTAGCGGGCTTCACAGATACGCAGTATTTT.

The gene calls are TRBV9 and TRBJ2-3; 7 nucleotides align to TRBD2. The CDR3 extends over 16 amino acids. J gave up 1 base and V 0 bases, and 5 bases lay outside the gene matches. From germline, CDR1 is SGDLS and CDR2 YYNGEE. This CDR3 reads CASSVGERGRTDTQYF. The CDR3 DNA reads TGTGCCAGCAGCGTAGGGGAGCGGGGCCGCACAGATACGCAGTATTTT.

The chain is built from TRBV10-3 and TRBJ1-5, with D unresolved. The CDR3 extends over 15 amino acids. Per the germline V gene, CDR1 is ENHRY and CDR2 is SYGVKD. Trimming shortened V by 5 bases and J by 0 bases, and 11 bases separated the two germline ends. CDR3 protein: CAISRRENSNQPQHF. The DNA for the CDR3 is TGTGCCATCAGTAGACGTGAGAATAGCAATCAGCCCCAGCATTTT.

The CDR3 spells CASGLGIRTRQETQYF. CDR3 DNA: TGTGCTAGTGGTTTGGGAATCCGGACGCGGCAAGAGACCCAGTACTTC. The genes are TRBV12-5 and TRBJ2-5, with D unclear. Between the trimmed V and J ends, which lost 1 base and 2 bases, there was a span of 14 bases. CDR3 length equals 16 residues. Germline V gives CDR1 LGHNT, CDR2 FRNRAP.

This clone was detected only once. This chain connects TRBV6-6 to TRBJ1-5; D is uncertain. The CDR3 is 13 residues long. The V gene's germline CDR1 is MNHNY and CDR2 SVGAGI (reference sequence). Trimming took off 2 bases at V and 1 base at J, with 3 bases between the two ends. CDR3 sequence reads: CASSYMSNQPQHF. CDR3 coding DNA: TGTGCCAGCAGTTACATGAGCAATCAGCCCCAGCATTTT.

The V call is TRBV5-4, the J call TRBJ1-2; 8 nucleotides align to TRBD1. Germline assignment: CDR1 SGHNT and CDR2 YYREEE (reference sequence). The V gene end was trimmed by 6 bases and the J gene end by 4 bases; junction bases not matched to a gene: 5. This CDR3 contains 13 residues. CDR3 protein: CASTLDRAYGYTF. Written as DNA, the CDR3 is TGTGCCAGCACCCTGGACAGGGCCTATGGCTACACCTTC.

The chain uses TRBV2 and TRBJ1-2; a possible D gene is TRBD1 (6 bases). CDR3 length: 13 residues. V lost 6 bases, J lost 2 bases, and 10 bases lay in between. Germline values: CDR1 SNHLY, CDR2 FYNNEI. CDR3 coding DNA: TGTGCCAGCAGGACAAGGGGGAACTATGGCTACACCTTC. It encodes CASRTRGNYGYTF. Full variable domain (outside the CDR3, taken from reference TRBV2 and TRBJ1-2): EPEVTQTPSHQVTQMGQEVILRCVPISNHLYFYWYRQILGQKVEFLVSFYNNEISEKSEIFDDQFSVERPDGSNFTLKIRSTKLEDSAMYFCASRTRGNYGYTFGSGTRLTVV.

This clone was seen a handful of times. The chain employs TRBV15 and TRBJ1-5; 7 nucleotides agree with TRBD1. The CDR3 has 15 amino acids. Germline V gene data show CDR1 as LNHNV and CDR2 as YYDKDF (reference sequence). V lost 3 bases and J lost 5; bases outside the gene matches: 7. DNA for the CDR3: TGTGCCACCAGCAGGATCGACAGGGCTGATCAGCCCCAGCATTTT. This translates into CATSRIDRADQPQHF. The complete variable domain, with remaining parts taken from reference TRBV15 and TRBJ1-5, reads DAMVIQNPRYQVTQFGKPVTLSCSQTLNHNVMYWYQQKSSQAPKLLFHYYDKDFNNEADTPDNFQSRRPNTSFCFLDIRSPGLGDTAMYLCATSRIDRADQPQHFGDGTRLSIL.

The chain couples TRBV18 to TRBJ2-4, with 10 bases matching TRBD1. This CDR3 contains 16 residues. V lost 3 bases and J lost 0; bases outside the gene matches: 2. Per germline, CDR1 KGHSH and CDR2 LQKENI. As DNA, the CDR3 is TGTGCCAGCTCACCGGGACAGGGGTTAGCCAAAAACATTCAGTACTTC. The encoded protein is CASSPGQGLAKNIQYF.

V and J are TRBV27 and TRBJ1-2, with 7 nucleotides matching TRBD1. With 2 bases clipped from V and 8 bases from J, the junction kept 11 bases outside the gene matches. Germline CDR1 MNHEY, CDR2 SMNVEV (reference sequence). The CDR3 spans 15 residues. The CDR3 sequence: CASSLSGRGGQGYTF. CDR3 bases: TGTGCCAGCAGTTTAAGTGGACGTGGGGGACAGGGCTACACCTTC.

This chain uses TRBV5-3 with TRBJ1-5; D not certain. TRBV5-3 belongs to the ORF category, with a function that is uncertain. Trimming stripped 0 bases from V and 5 bases from J, with 12 bases between. The length of the CDR3 is 15 residues. This CDR3 is CARSLGHRLDQPQHF. DNA of the CDR3: TGTGCCAGAAGCTTGGGACATCGCCTGGATCAGCCCCAGCATTTT.

The chain employs TRBV6-4 and TRBJ2-2; TRBD1 agrees at 7 bases. Germline CDR1 MRHNA, CDR2 SNTAGT. CDR3 size: 15 residues. Losses at the gene ends were 4 bases for V and 1 base for J; bases not matched to a gene: 3. The CDR3 loop reads CASSGGQKNTGELFF. CDR3 DNA sequence: TGTGCCAGCAGTGGGGGACAGAAGAACACCGGGGAGCTGTTTTTT.

This chain connects TRBV6-5 to TRBJ1-2; TRBD1 matches 7 bases. The J segment lost 13 bases and the V segment lost 4 bases, leaving 15 bases of the junction unmatched. The CDR3 spans 14 residues. Germline V gene lookup returns CDR1 MNHEY and CDR2 SVGAGI. CDR3: CASSFLRDSRMPTF. CDR3 DNA sequence: TGTGCCAGCAGTTTCCTCCGGGACAGCCGAATGCCCACCTTC.

CDR3 amino acids: CASSLRQGAGELFF. As DNA, the CDR3 is TGTGCCAGCAGCTTACGGCAGGGCGCCGGGGAGCTGTTTTTT. The chain has TRBV11-3 and TRBJ2-2; a possible D gene is TRBD1 (5 bases). CDR3 length: 14 amino acids. Trimming removed 2 bases at V and 6 bases at J, with 10 bases between. Per germline, CDR1 SGHNT and CDR2 YENEEA.

The rearrangement uses TRBV18 and TRBJ1-1, with D unclear. Germline CDR1 and CDR2: KGHSH and LQKENI. The CDR3 totals 12 residues. V gave up 1 base and J gave up 7 bases, with 7 bases separating them. CDR3 loop: CASSPRSDEAFF. The CDR3 DNA sequence: TGTGCCAGCTCACCACGGTCCGATGAAGCTTTCTTT.

The V gene is TRBV5-1, the J gene TRBJ2-5; D not certain. Trimming removed 0 bases at V and 0 bases at J, with 12 bases between. From germline, CDR1 is SGHRS and CDR2 YFSETQ. The CDR3 extends over 16 amino acids. The CDR3 sequence is CASSLGTELYQETQYF. The DNA of the CDR3 is TGCGCCAGCAGCTTGGGGACGGAGCTGTACCAAGAGACCCAGTACTTC.

The rearrangement uses TRBV18 and TRBJ2-5; 8 bases fit TRBD2. The trim removed 1 base at V and 2 bases at J, leaving 6 bases unmatched. The CDR3 has 16 amino acids. The V gene's germline CDR1 is KGHSH and CDR2 LQKENI. CDR3 sequence: CASSPLGGGKQETQYF. The CDR3 coding sequence is TGTGCCAGCTCACCACTTGGCGGGGGGAAACAAGAGACCCAGTACTTC.